This TCR beta chain is from a study of cytomegalovirus exposure and HLA in healthy donors. Overall study: Unique TCRs from HLA-typed donors, 70 million to 85 million of them, were held in an early data release.

This CDR3 spans 21 amino acids. Germline V gene data show CDR1 as SGHTA and CDR2 as FQGTGA. The ends were cut back, 2 bases at V and 2 bases at J, with 27 bases in the middle. Study results and caveats: Earlier results showed most TCR beta V segments being productive about 90% or about 30% of the time. Researchers reported in a later analysis that a missense DCLRE1C variant was tied to TCR beta V- and J-gene trimming.

To note about this clone: Its antigen is unidentified.

Researchers ran the PCR with 60 Vbeta and 13 Jbeta primers. Sequencing used immunoSEQ multiplex PCR; TCRdb keeps in-frame clones, though not all of them. The data hold 95,000 to 120,000 clones, with about 78% observed a single time. The clonotype originates from a woman aged 30 to 39 in good health and CMV-seropositive. The V gene is TRBV7-3, the J gene TRBJ2-2, with D possibly matching TRBD2 (5 bases). Material for sequencing was PBMCs. The CDR3 bases are TGTGCCAGCAGCTTATCGTACATAACTAGTTTTCCCGTCCGAAACACCGGGGAGCTGTTTTTT. Encoded protein: CASSLSYITSFPVRNTGELFF.